Below, 10 T cell receptor beta chains from the same sample are listed, as sequenced in a study of blood T cell repertoires in COVID-19. Data came from immunoSEQ multiplex PCR; TCRdb stores just in-frame clones and leaves some out. Here the sample spans under 120,000 clones, around 85% being singletons. The material sequenced was peripheral blood. The source of these receptors is a man in his 70s with active or convalescent COVID-19.

The chain is built from TRBV29-1 and TRBJ1-1; TRBD1 aligns across 9 bases. The CDR3 contains 14 residues. V shed 6 bases and J 4 bases; nucleotides not matched to a gene: 9. Germline loops: CDR1 SQVTM, CDR2 ANQGSEA. For the CDR3, the DNA is TGCAGCGTCGTCAGACAGGGGGAGAGCACTGAAGCTTTCTTT. It codes for CSVVRQGESTEAFF.

This clone was seen a handful of times. The chain recombines TRBV19 with TRBJ1-2; D ambiguous. The V end lost 5 bases, the J end lost 5 bases, and 21 bases lay between the germline ends. The CDR3 extends over 16 amino acids. Germline-derived CDR1 and CDR2 are LNHDA and SQIVND (reference sequence). For the CDR3, the DNA is TGTGCCAGTAGTCAGCGGAGCGGTGATAGAGGGTATGGCTACACCTTC. Amino acids: CASSQRSGDRGYGYTF. Filled out from reference TRBV19 and TRBJ1-2, the complete variable domain reads DGGITQSPKYLFRKEGQNVTLSCEQNLNHDAMYWYRQDPGQGLRLIYYSQIVNDFQKGDIAEGYSVSREKKESFPLTVTSAQKNPTAFYLCASSQRSGDRGYGYTFGSGTRLTVV.

The V gene is TRBV11-2, the J gene TRBJ1-6; D gene unclear. CDR3 length equals 13 residues. Germline assignment: CDR1 SGHAT and CDR2 FQNNGV. Trimming removed 5 bases from V and 8 bases from J, with 10 bases in between. The CDR3 nucleotides are TGTGCCAGCAGCGCGGGGATTGATTCACCCCTCCACTTT. Translating gives CASSAGIDSPLHF.

The chain links TRBV3-1 (or the pseudogene TRBV3-2) to TRBJ2-2, with TRBD1 matching 7 bases. The trim removed 3 bases at V and 4 bases at J, leaving 5 bases unmatched. The CDR3 consists of 15 residues. The germline CDR1 and CDR2 sequences are LGHDT and YNNKEL (reference sequence). This chain's CDR3 is CASSQRGGLTGELFF. The CDR3 nucleotides read TGTGCCAGCAGCCAGAGAGGGGGCCTCACCGGGGAGCTGTTTTTT.

CDR3 coding DNA: TGTGCCAGCAGCCCTGGGGCTAGCGGGGCTGGCGAGCAGTACTTC. Amino acids: CASSPGASGAGEQYF. The genes are TRBV7-8 and TRBJ2-7; TRBD2 matches 9 bases. CDR1 is SGHVS, CDR2 FQNEAQ, per germline. Unmatched junction bases numbered 11, after V lost 5 bases and J lost 6 bases. The CDR3 runs to 15 residues.

CDR3 nucleotide sequence: TGTGCCAGCAGCGTAGGGGGACGGGCAGGGGATGAGCAGTTCTTC. This codes for CASSVGGRAGDEQFF. This chain connects TRBV9 to TRBJ2-1; D is possibly TRBD1 (6 bases). The V gene lost 0 bases and the J gene lost 8 bases, with 15 bases spanning the gap. The length of the CDR3 is 15 residues. Per germline, CDR1 SGDLS and CDR2 YYNGEE.

The chain employs TRBV24-1 and TRBJ2-1, with 7 bases aligning to TRBD2. This CDR3 has 16 amino acids. J gave up 4 bases and V 2 bases, and 7 bases lay outside the gene matches. Germline CDR1 reads KGHDR; CDR2 reads SFDVKD. This CDR3 is CATSDSTRGSYNEQFF. In nucleotides, the CDR3 is TGTGCCACCAGTGATTCAACTCGCGGGAGTTACAATGAGCAGTTCTTC.

The chain combines TRBV6-2 or TRBV6-3 with TRBJ1-3; unclear D gene. This CDR3 has 14 residues. Per the germline V gene, CDR1 is MNHEY and CDR2 is SVGEGT. With 5 bases removed from V and 4 bases from J, the gap between germline ends came to 12 bases. The CDR3 DNA is TGTGCCAGCAGTGCCGCGACACCCGGAAACACCATATATTTT. Translation: CASSAATPGNTIYF.

This clone was observed once. The chain is built from TRBV6-1 and TRBJ1-2; D uncertain. The V gene's germline CDR1 is MNHNS and CDR2 SASEGT. The V end lost 0 bases, the J end lost 4 bases, and 3 bases lay between the germline ends. CDR3 length: 12 amino acids. CDR3 nucleotide sequence: TGTGCCAGCAGTGAAGCACTCTATGGCTACACCTTC. Translation gives CASSEALYGYTF.

V usage is TRBV6-6 and J usage is TRBJ1-6, with a possible D match to TRBD1 (6 bases). Germline assignment: CDR1 MNHNY and CDR2 SVGAGI (reference sequence). The germline V and J ends were trimmed by 6 bases and 6 bases, with 12 bases remaining between them. This CDR3 spans 14 amino acids. CDR3 in amino acids: CASSPGTTNSPLHF. In DNA form, the CDR3 reads TGTGCCAGCAGCCCCGGGACAACTAATTCACCCCTCCACTTT.